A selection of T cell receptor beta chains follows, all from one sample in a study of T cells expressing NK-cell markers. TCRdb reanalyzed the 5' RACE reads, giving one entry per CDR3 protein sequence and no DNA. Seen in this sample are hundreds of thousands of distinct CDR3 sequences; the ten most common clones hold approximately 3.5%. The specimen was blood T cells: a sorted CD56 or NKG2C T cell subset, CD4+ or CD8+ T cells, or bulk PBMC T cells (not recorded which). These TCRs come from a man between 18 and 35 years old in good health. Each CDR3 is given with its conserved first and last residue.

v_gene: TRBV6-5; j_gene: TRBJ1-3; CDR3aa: CASKITGDSGNTIYF
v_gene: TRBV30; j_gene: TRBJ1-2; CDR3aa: CAWSVPLGQGLGGYTF
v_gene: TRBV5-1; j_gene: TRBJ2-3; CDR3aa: CASSLARGLAERGKTDTQYF
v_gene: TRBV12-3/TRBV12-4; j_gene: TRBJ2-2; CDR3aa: CASSVDGTGNTGELFF
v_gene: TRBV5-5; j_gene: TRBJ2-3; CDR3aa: CASSLGVLSAAETDTQYF
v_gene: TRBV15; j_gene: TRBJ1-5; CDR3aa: CATSNRPGQSRQPQHF
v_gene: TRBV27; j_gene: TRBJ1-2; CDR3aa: CASSLWGSPPNYGYTF
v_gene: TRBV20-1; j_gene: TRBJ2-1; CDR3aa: CSAPPGGRNNEQFF
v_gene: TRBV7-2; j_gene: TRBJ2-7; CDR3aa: CASSPEAYEQYF
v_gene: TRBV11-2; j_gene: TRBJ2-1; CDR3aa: CASSIIPGTSGENEQFF
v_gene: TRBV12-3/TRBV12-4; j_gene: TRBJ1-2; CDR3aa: CASSLGYGYTF
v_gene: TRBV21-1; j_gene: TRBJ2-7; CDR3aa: CASSKDRASGTLYEQYF
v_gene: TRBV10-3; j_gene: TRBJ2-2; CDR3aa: CAAGGGSGELFF
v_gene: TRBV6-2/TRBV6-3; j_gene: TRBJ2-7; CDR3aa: CASSATGLAGVIRSYEQYF
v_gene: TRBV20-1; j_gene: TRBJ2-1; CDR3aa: CSARSGRSYNEQFF
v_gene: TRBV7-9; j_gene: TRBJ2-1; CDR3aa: CASSLGLAGGRDEQFF
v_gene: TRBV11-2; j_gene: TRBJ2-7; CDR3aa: CASSLGSGAGGGREQYF
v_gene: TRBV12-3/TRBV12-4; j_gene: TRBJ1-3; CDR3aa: CASSPRPRGGRAGNTIYF
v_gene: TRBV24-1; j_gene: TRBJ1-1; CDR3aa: CATVGGVNTEAFF
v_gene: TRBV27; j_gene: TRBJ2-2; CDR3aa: CASSLLAGATGELFF
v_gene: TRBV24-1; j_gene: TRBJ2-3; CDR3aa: CATSDLGTSGITASDTQYF
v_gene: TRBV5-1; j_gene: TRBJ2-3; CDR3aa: CASSTEGGSDTQYF
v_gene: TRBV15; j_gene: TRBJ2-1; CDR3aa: CATSRTGLPNNEQFF
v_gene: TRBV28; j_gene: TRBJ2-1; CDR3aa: CASTFSGTKYNEQFF
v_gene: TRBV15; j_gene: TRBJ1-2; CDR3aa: CATSSGQSYGYTF
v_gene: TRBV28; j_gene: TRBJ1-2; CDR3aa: CASRKSGTGGSSGYTF
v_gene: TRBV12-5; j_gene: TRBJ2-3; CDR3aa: CASGPQGVSTDTQYF
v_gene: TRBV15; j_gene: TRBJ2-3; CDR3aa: CATSRDSGTDTDTQYF
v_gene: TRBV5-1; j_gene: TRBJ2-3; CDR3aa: CASSLGGSGRSADTQYF
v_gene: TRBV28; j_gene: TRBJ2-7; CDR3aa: CASSFRGIVLDEQYF
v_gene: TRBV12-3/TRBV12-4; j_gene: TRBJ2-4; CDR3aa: CASTRDRKGNIQYF
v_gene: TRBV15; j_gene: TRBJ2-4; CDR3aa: CATRDFDRVRNIQYF
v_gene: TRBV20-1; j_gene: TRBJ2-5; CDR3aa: CSARDPIGDLLQYF
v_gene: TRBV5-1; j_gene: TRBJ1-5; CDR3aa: CASSIQGGSNQPQHF
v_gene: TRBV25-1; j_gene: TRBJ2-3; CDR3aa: CASRVRGPHTDTQYF
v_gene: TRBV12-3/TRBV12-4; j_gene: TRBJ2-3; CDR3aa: CASSFDLGGTSGNTQYF
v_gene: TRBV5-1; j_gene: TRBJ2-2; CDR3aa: CASSPQPLYTGELFF
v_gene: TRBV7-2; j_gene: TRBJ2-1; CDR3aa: CASSLRWESSYNEQFF